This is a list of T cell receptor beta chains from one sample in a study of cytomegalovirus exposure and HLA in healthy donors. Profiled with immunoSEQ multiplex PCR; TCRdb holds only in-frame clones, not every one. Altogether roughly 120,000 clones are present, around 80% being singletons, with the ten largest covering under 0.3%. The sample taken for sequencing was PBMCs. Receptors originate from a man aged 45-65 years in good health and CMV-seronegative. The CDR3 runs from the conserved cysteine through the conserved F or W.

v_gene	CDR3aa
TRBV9	CASSAPDTGDPRVIRGNEQFF
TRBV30	CALDRSGYGYTF
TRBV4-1	CASSQVGRHLYEQYF
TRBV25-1	CASSESLVSSPLHF
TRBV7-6	CASSSSSGGATDTQYF
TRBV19	CASSIGTSGRVNEQYF
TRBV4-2	CASSQEGRSSYNEQFF
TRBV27	CASSLLARSTDTQYF
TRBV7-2	CASSLQQGWVWDGYTF
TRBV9	CASSHGTGGFTTNEKLFF
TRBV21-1	CASSDPPTGLGGYTF
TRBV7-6	CASSLGLGQGDSPLHF
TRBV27	CATTFGHYYGYTF
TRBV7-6	CASIDLTGTLTFF
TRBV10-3	CAISAGTITSSYEQYF
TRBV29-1	CSVAFNTGGPGELFF
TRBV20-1	CSARADEQYF
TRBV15	CATGSSYNSPLHF
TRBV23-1	CASTCGLAGKSEQYF
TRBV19	CASSIPSGRGQETQYF
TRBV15	CATSMDRSNTEAFF
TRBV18	CATRTSGTDTQYF
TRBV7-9	CASSLATGTGFWDEQFF
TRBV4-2	CASSPGTSAYNEQFF
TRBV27	CASSFGTGQAFF
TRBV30	CAWSGGAGTEAFF
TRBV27	CASSLSGTGHEKLFF
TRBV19	CASRGTGGPNEKLFF
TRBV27	CASSLSLGSEQFF
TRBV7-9	CASSLLAGGTYNEQFF
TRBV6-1	CASSEEAGGVADTQYF
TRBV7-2	CASSTGTSGGQQYF
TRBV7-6	CASSLGTATQYF
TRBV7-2	CASSLRSGSGTGGVEQYF
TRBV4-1	CASSQRTGLDEQFF
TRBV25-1	CASSEWGGAPLHF
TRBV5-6	CASSLDIVAGGPGELFF
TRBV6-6	CASRTYRTEDNQPQHF
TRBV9	CASSATGEIGGELFF
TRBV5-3	CARLVRDDGELFF
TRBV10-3	CAISERTGDEQYF
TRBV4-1	CASSQVSGSSYEQYF
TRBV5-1	CASSRGLSYEQYF
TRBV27	CASSLFLRGAGGGNTIYF
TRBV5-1	CASSFQVDGELFF
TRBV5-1	CASSPGGQGTGELFF
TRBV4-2	CASSQAGGLTDTQYF
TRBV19	CASSIGQSNSYEQYF
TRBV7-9	CASSLGLAGGPFEQYF
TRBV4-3	CATSQEERDTQYF
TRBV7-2	CASSSRTSVNNEQFF
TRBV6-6	CASSTIAGRPGEQYF
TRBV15	CATRGDRGNNSPLHF
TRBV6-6	CASRVAGAPGDTQYF
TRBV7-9	CASSLAVTGNTIYF
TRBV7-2	CARSLAAGSSYNEQFF
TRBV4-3	CASSPGGLSNGYTF
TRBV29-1	CSASGQGIGEQYF
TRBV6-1	CASRRGTGDYEQYF
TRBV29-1	CSVENLEPSGEQETQYF